A selection of T cell receptor beta chains follows, all from one sample in a study of blood T cell repertoires in COVID-19. Generated by immunoSEQ multiplex PCR, the TCRdb table keeps only in-frame clones and is missing some. The table has about 300,000 clones, approximately 84% seen once. The sequencing input was peripheral blood. The receptors originated from a human donor with COVID-19, enrolled during active disease. The donor label of this sample is uncertain. Each CDR3 is given without its conserved first and last residue.

J gene	V gene	CDR3 length	CDR3 protein
TRBJ1-1	TRBV3-1/TRBV3-2	12	ASSQGAPYTEAF
TRBJ2-5	TRBV6-5	12	ASRGTGDQETQY
TRBJ2-1	TRBV4-2	14	ASSQAKGSGSNEQF
TRBJ1-4	TRBV19	10	ASGQAEGKLF
TRBJ2-7	TRBV6-2/TRBV6-3	11	ASSYSGVQEQY
TRBJ2-7	TRBV7-9	12	ASSKQGASLEQY
TRBJ2-6	TRBV2	13	ASTGARGWANVLT
TRBJ2-2	TRBV19	10	ASNTGFGELF
TRBJ2-3	TRBV7-3	13	ASSKGSDYTDTQY
TRBJ1-2	TRBV4-3	15	ASSQDLGTAYNYGYT
TRBJ2-3	TRBV9	15	ASSQKRAGGTTDTQY
TRBJ1-6	TRBV3-1/TRBV3-2	12	ASSQEGGNSPLH
TRBJ2-1	TRBV7-9	14	ASSLFGVEDYNEQF
TRBJ2-1	TRBV5-1	12	ASSLTSGYNEQF
TRBJ2-3	TRBV18	14	ASSPREGQGTNTQY
TRBJ2-7	TRBV6-6	12	ASTRDRGPYEQY
TRBJ2-1	TRBV19	13	ASRTTSGRVPEQF
TRBJ2-1	TRBV25-1	15	ASSEILASGAYNEQF
TRBJ2-3	TRBV7-2	9	ASRRGDTQY
TRBJ1-6	TRBV12-2	14	ASRPEDKGIDSPLH
TRBJ2-1	TRBV28	13	ASSLWAGAENEQF
TRBJ2-7	TRBV5-1	9	ASSFGSGMY